Below, one T cell receptor beta chain is given with its context. Its target antigen remains unknown. No base quality values were provided; no much bigger clone lies one nucleotide off. This record belongs to a study of blood T cell repertoires in COVID-19 (dated by TCRdb to 2020 to 2021). Concerning the study at large: Samples from collaborators originated in the United States, Italy and Spain and spanned both the acute and convalescent phases of COVID-19. The material from the prospective study consisted of cDNA or gDNA derived from T cells, B-cell-depleted T cells, or PBMCs. The dataset comprised deeply sampled blood TCRbeta repertoires from subjects exposed to, actively infected with, or recovered from COVID-19. The repertoires were released in a freely available public database intended as a resource for research on the immune response to SARS-CoV-2. Samples came from the ongoing ImmuneRACE study (first 160 participants) plus 1,254 subjects from 6 global collaborators. The sample metadata nearly always contained a de-identified subject ID, COVID-19 status, age in years and sex. Where HLA class I and class II types were available, the types were taken from metadata supplied by the sample provider, not from assay-based typing.

Collaborating institutions collected whole blood in K2EDTA tubes following their own protocols. Collaborator samples were shipped for TCRbeta analysis as frozen whole blood, isolated PBMCs, or DNA extracted from either sample type. TCRbeta CDR3 regions were amplified from genomic DNA by means of the immunoSEQ Assay, a bias-controlled multiplex PCR. In the authors' own workflow: The number of nucleated cells in each sample was estimated by amplification of reference gene primers within the assay. To quantify the absolute abundance of each unique TCRbeta CDR3 rearrangement, sequence reads were collapsed and filtered. For each sample, productive Simpson clonality was calculated by taking the square root of Simpson's diversity index across productive rearrangements. In its TCRdb copy, this immuneACCESS table keeps in-frame sequences only and misses some clones. Where compared with another copy, unresolved V genes explain less than half of these, and the others have no known cause. D and trimming come from the DNA, and the V and J calls and clone size come from that table. The sample table records about 80,000 clones; roughly 86% of these occur just once. The ten largest clones represent 20% to 25% of the sample.

CDR1 SQVTM and CDR2 ANQGSEA are derived from the germline V gene. Including cysteine and phenylalanine, the CDR3 has 16 amino acids. The sequence is cut down to CDR3 DNA, 48 bases in frame from base 1. V lost 6 bases and J lost 5 bases; the stretch between them is 24 bases long. Results and caveats for the whole study, not just this receptor: Clinical and demographic metadata were provided uncurated, with the amount varying by source and participant.

The sequence came from a human donor in a cohort sampled during active COVID-19. The chain links TRBV29-1 with TRBJ2-3; TRBD2 is a weak D gene call, 6 bases matching. Sequencing input: peripheral blood. The CDR3 amino acid sequence is: CSVEEQIGARGDTQYF. The nucleotide sequence is TGCAGCGTGGAGGAGCAGATAGGGGCGCGGGGAGATACGCAGTATTTT.